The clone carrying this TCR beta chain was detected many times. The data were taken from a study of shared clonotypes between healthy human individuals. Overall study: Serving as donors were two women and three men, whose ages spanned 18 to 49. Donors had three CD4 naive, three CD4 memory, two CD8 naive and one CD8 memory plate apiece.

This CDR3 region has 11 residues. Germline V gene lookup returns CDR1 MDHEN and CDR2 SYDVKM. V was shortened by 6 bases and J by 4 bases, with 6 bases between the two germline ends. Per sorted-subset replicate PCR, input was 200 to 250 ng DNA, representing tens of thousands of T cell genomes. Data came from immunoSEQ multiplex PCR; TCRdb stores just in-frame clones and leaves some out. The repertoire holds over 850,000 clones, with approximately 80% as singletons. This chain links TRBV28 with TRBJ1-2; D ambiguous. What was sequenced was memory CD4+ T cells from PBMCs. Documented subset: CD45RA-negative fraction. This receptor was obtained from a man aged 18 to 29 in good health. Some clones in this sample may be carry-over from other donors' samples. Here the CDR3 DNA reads TGTGCCAGCAGCCAGGTCTATGGCTACACCTTC. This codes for CASSQVYGYTF.